Listed below are T cell receptor beta chains from one sample, sequenced in a study of T cell repertoires and HLA-DP antigens. Measured with immunoSEQ multiplex PCR; TCRdb has only the in-frame clones, and not every one. The profile covers roughly 110,000 clones, with nearly 95% appearing a single time and about 0.25% taken by the ten largest. These receptors are not linked to any known antigen. Sequencing was done on a sample of CD4+ T cells from PBMCs. These receptors were taken from a young woman in good health and CMV-seronegative. The CDR3 runs from the conserved cysteine through the conserved F or W. A D gene is named only where the DNA matches it firmly. Size is omitted from some rows. Given values are once, few, many or a class for expanded clones.

CDR3,DNA,D,V,J,size
CASTEGIGEKLFF,TGTGCCAGCACCGAGGGAATTGGTGAAAAACTGTTTTTT,.,TRBV6-5,TRBJ1-4,.
CASKWNRRAYGYTF,TGTGCCAGCAAGTGGAACCGCCGCGCGTATGGCTACACCTTC,.,TRBV6-5,TRBJ1-2,.
CASSYVTGLNTEAFF,TGTGCCAGCAGCTACGTGACAGGGCTGAACACTGAAGCTTTCTTT,TRBD1,TRBV7-2,TRBJ1-1,.
CASSFPGQGAEQYF,TGTGCCAGCAGCTTCCCGGGACAGGGAGCTGAGCAGTACTTC,TRBD1,TRBV7-9,TRBJ2-7,.
CASSLGTGGISNQPQHF,TGTGCCAGCAGTTTGGGGACAGGGGGAATCAGCAATCAGCCCCAGCATTTT,TRBD1,TRBV28,TRBJ1-5,.
CASSAPSTNIQYF,TGTGCCAGCAGCGCCCCCTCAACGAACATTCAGTACTTC,.,TRBV9,TRBJ2-4,.
CASSQDRDTIYF,TGTGCCAGCAGCCAAGACAGGGACACCATATATTTT,.,TRBV4-2,TRBJ1-3,few
CSVEDPQVGYYGYTF,TGCAGCGTTGAAGATCCACAGGTTGGATACTATGGCTACACCTTC,.,TRBV29-1,TRBJ1-2,.
CATSREGLPYKGYTF,TGTGCCACCAGCAGAGAGGGACTGCCATATAAAGGCTACACCTTC,.,TRBV15,TRBJ1-2,once
CSVAEGDYYGYTF,TGCAGCGTTGCAGAAGGGGATTACTATGGCTACACCTTC,.,TRBV29-1,TRBJ1-2,.
CASSLDSDRRSGNTIYF,TGTGCCAGCAGCTTAGACTCCGACAGGCGCTCTGGAAACACCATATATTTT,.,TRBV11-2,TRBJ1-3,.
CASSFDWTGVAGELFF,TGCGCCAGCAGCTTTGACTGGACAGGGGTTGCCGGGGAGCTGTTTTTT,TRBD1,TRBV5-1,TRBJ2-2,.
CASSINSGALKFTGELFF,TGTGCCAGCAGCATAAACTCAGGGGCATTGAAGTTCACCGGGGAGCTGTTTTTT,.,TRBV9,TRBJ2-2,.
CASSYNRGLNEKLFF,TGTGCCAGCAGCTATAACAGGGGTCTGAATGAAAAACTGTTTTTT,TRBD1,TRBV5-4,TRBJ1-4,once
CASSLVGQRETQYF,TGTGCCAGCAGCTTAGTCGGACAGCGGGAGACCCAGTACTTC,.,TRBV7-8,TRBJ2-5,.
CASSGNGKTQYF,TGTGCCAGCAGCGGGAACGGGAAGACCCAGTACTTC,.,TRBV2,TRBJ2-5,once
CASSFSSGGAADTQYF,TGTGCCAGCAGCTTCTCTAGCGGGGGGGCGGCAGATACGCAGTATTTT,TRBD2,TRBV7-2,TRBJ2-3,.
CASSFLAGDSYEQYF,TGCGCCAGCAGCTTTCTAGCGGGAGATTCCTACGAGCAGTACTTC,TRBD2,TRBV5-1,TRBJ2-7,.
CASSPTPRTSGGTQYF,TGTGCCAGCAGCCCTACGCCACGGACTAGCGGGGGGACCCAGTACTTC,TRBD2,TRBV9,TRBJ2-5,.
CSVEILAPGTDTQYF,TGCAGCGTTGAGATACTAGCGCCCGGCACAGATACGCAGTATTTT,TRBD2,TRBV29-1,TRBJ2-3,.
CASRGQGSTEAFF,TGTGCCAGCAGAGGACAGGGTAGCACTGAAGCTTTCTTT,TRBD1,TRBV25-1,TRBJ1-1,once
CASKIPGANVLTF,TGTGCCAGCAAAATCCCTGGGGCCAACGTCCTGACTTTC,.,TRBV6-6,TRBJ2-6,.
CASSLGQDNEKLFF,TGTGCCAGCAGTCTGGGACAGGATAATGAAAAACTGTTTTTT,TRBD1,TRBV28,TRBJ1-4,.
CASSQRAGRTDTQYF,TGTGCCAGCAGCCAGCGAGCGGGTAGGACAGATACGCAGTATTTT,.,TRBV5-6,TRBJ2-3,once
CASSQDNRRGGNTIYF,TGTGCCAGCAGCCAAGATAATCGCAGGGGTGGAAACACCATATATTTT,.,TRBV14,TRBJ1-3,.
CASSPRRGGRNEQFF,TGTGCCAGCAGCCCGCGCCGGGGGGGGCGCAATGAGCAGTTCTTC,TRBD2,TRBV7-9,TRBJ2-1,once
CASSLNGGGTEAFF,TGTGCCAGCAGCCTGAACGGAGGGGGCACTGAAGCTTTCTTT,.,TRBV14,TRBJ1-1,.
CASSLPGRTTHEQFF,TGTGCCAGCAGTTTACCGGGACGGACGACCCATGAGCAGTTCTTC,.,TRBV28,TRBJ2-1,.
CAISQIGTGVTEAFF,TGTGCCATCAGTCAAATCGGGACAGGGGTCACTGAAGCTTTCTTT,TRBD1,TRBV10-3,TRBJ1-1,.
CAAIGTGGQEAFF,TGTGCCGCCATAGGGACAGGGGGTCAGGAAGCTTTCTTT,TRBD1,TRBV28,TRBJ1-1,.
CASRRDRAAYGYTF,TGTGCCAGCAGGCGGGACAGAGCCGCCTATGGCTACACCTTC,TRBD1,TRBV6-5,TRBJ1-2,.
CASSNRDKNTGELFF,TGTGCCAGCAGTAACCGGGACAAGAACACCGGGGAGCTGTTTTTT,.,TRBV9,TRBJ2-2,.
CAISDEGAGSQPQHF,TGTGCCATCAGTGATGAGGGGGCAGGAAGTCAGCCCCAGCATTTT,TRBD1,TRBV10-3,TRBJ1-5,.
CASSLAINTGELFF,TGTGCCAGCAGCTTAGCAATAAACACCGGGGAGCTGTTTTTT,.,TRBV7-2,TRBJ2-2,once
CASSSDRGEGNQPQHF,TGTGCCAGCAGCTCCGACAGGGGGGAGGGCAATCAGCCCCAGCATTTT,TRBD1,TRBV7-8,TRBJ1-5,.